This T cell receptor (beta chain) was identified during a study of T cell repertoires in cytomegalovirus infection. Study-level background: Both CMV infection and a matching HLA type were indicated by public TCR beta signatures. Notes on the study in general: Clonotype analysis showed dominance of the ex vivo response by HLA-C-restricted CMV-specific TCR beta clonotypes. People with CMV and the relevant HLA were identified by cumulative public TCR beta family frequency.

TCRdb redid the calling of the reads with MiXCR, one entry per CDR3 protein. The table has about 920,000 distinct CDR3 sequences, roughly 30% seen once; the top ten hold about an eighth. Regarding this clonotype: The antigen is not known. Compared with germline, one end of the junction differs, possibly owing to a read error.

This CDR3 has 15 amino acids. From germline, CDR1 is MNHEY and CDR2 SMNVEV (reference sequence). The TCR was taken from a human donor in good health (CMV status not recorded). Some clones in this sample may be carry-over from other donors' samples. The V gene is TRBV27, the J gene TRBJ2-7; TRBD2 aligns across 8 bases. The starting material was cultured CD8+ T cells from PBMCs, obtained from culture after CMV antigen stimulation. The CDR3: CTSSLVGRGDYEQYF. The CDR3 DNA reads as TGTACCAGCAGTTTGGTCGGGCGGGGGGACTACGAGCAGTACTTC.